The 9 T cell receptor beta chains below all came from one sample that was sequenced in a study of T cells expressing NK-cell markers. TCRdb reprocessed the 5' RACE reads and keeps a single row for each CDR3 protein, giving no DNA. The sample holds roughly 380,000 distinct CDR3 sequences. Sequencing was performed on blood T cells: a sorted CD56 or NKG2C T cell subset, CD4+ or CD8+ T cells, or bulk PBMC T cells (not recorded which). The receptors shown here come from a man between 18 and 69 years old in good health.

The chain couples TRBV5-6 to TRBJ2-5; TCRdb proposes TRBD1, but this gene call is untestable without DNA. The germline gives CDR1 SGHDT, CDR2 YYEEEE. CDR3 length equals 17 residues. The CDR3 loop is CASSLRIARVRGETQYF.

The chain carries TRBV5-1 and TRBJ2-5; the TCRdb call, TRBD1, lacks DNA for checking. Per the germline V gene, CDR1 is SGHRS and CDR2 is YFSETQ. The CDR3 extends over 14 amino acids. CDR3 region: CASSLAGGPQTQYF.

The CDR3 sequence is CAASAWEGHYGYTF. The chain carries TRBV13 and TRBJ1-2. The CDR3 length is 14 residues. Germline values: CDR1 PRHDT, CDR2 FYEKMQ (reference sequence).

The chain links TRBV5-1 to TRBJ2-7; checking the TCRdb D call of TRBD1 is not possible without DNA. From germline, CDR1 is SGHRS and CDR2 YFSETQ. The CDR3 extends over 14 amino acids. The CDR3 loop is CASSGRGVDYEQYF.

The gene calls are TRBV12-3 or TRBV12-4 and TRBJ1-1. CDR3 length: 14 residues. CDR3 protein: CASTQRWRNTEAFF.

This chain uses TRBV5-6 with TRBJ2-3; TCRdb's D gene call, TRBD1, goes unchecked for lack of DNA. This CDR3 comprises 15 residues. The germline V gene encodes CDR1 SGHDT and CDR2 YYEEEE. CDR3 region: CASSAGTGFTDTQYF.

The chain joins TRBV20-1 to TRBJ2-1; no DNA is available, so the TRBD1 call from TCRdb remains unchecked. CDR3 length: 13 residues. Germline CDR1 is DFQATT and CDR2 is SNEGSKA (reference sequence). CDR3 region: CSVPGPTYNEQFF.

V and J are TRBV12-3 or TRBV12-4 and TRBJ2-5. This CDR3 is built from 15 residues. CDR3 protein: CASSLEYLNQETQYF.

This chain joins TRBV12-3 or TRBV12-4 and TRBJ1-5; the D call from TCRdb, TRBD1, cannot be confirmed without DNA. This CDR3 has 15 residues. The CDR3 reads CASSPGDTRNQPQHF.